Listed here are 22 T cell receptor beta chains from one sample, sequenced in a study of blood T cells in healthy people across ages. PCR was performed a second time for about 7 to 11 cycles using a sample-barcoded 5' primer and a J-beta primer mix. TCRdb processed the 5' RACE reads anew with MiXCR; each CDR3 protein has one entry. The table includes about 1 million distinct CDR3 sequences, under 45% detected once. The sequenced material came from blood. Receptors originate from an older woman in good health.

J is TRBJ2-7 and V is TRBV4-1, with D possibly matching TRBD1 (5 bases). The germline V and J ends were trimmed by 5 bases and 6 bases, with 14 bases remaining between them. The CDR3 loop spans 13 amino acids. The germline V gene has CDR1 MGHRA and CDR2 YSYEKL. The CDR3 protein is CASSIQAGREQYF. The CDR3 DNA reads as TGCGCCAGCAGCATTCAGGCAGGGCGCGAGCAGTACTTC.

V and J are TRBV29-1 and TRBJ2-5, with 14 bases matching TRBD2. The CDR3 is 20 amino acids. The trim removed 5 bases at V and 0 bases at J, leaving 17 bases unmatched. CDR1 is SQVTM and CDR2 is ANQGSEA in the germline V gene. CDR3 coding DNA: TGCAGCGTTCGAGGACTAGCGGGAGGAGGGGACGGGGGGGACCAAGAGACCCAGTACTTC. This codes for CSVRGLAGGGDGGDQETQYF.

The J gene is TRBJ2-5, the V gene TRBV4-1, with TRBD2 matching over 9 bases. V lost 4 bases and J lost 2; bases outside the gene matches: 8. The CDR3 is 16 residues long. The V gene's germline CDR1 is MGHRA and CDR2 YSYEKL. CDR3 amino acids: CASSPGTSSPQETQYF. Here the CDR3 DNA reads TGCGCCAGCAGCCCCGGGACTAGCAGCCCGCAAGAGACCCAGTACTTC.

The chain joins TRBV7-9 to TRBJ2-3; 8 nucleotides agree with TRBD1. CDR1 is SEHNR, CDR2 FQNEAQ, per germline (reference sequence). J lost 4 bases, V lost 4 bases, and 7 bases had no gene match. This CDR3 is built from 15 residues. The CDR3 coding sequence is TGTGCCAGCAGCTCAAAGACAGGGGTGGCAGATACGCAGTATTTT. This encodes CASSSKTGVADTQYF.

This chain uses TRBV6-6 with TRBJ2-7; 7 nucleotides agree with TRBD1. The CDR3 length is 14 residues. V lost 6 bases and J lost 6; bases outside the gene matches: 11. Germline CDR1 and CDR2: MNHNY and SVGAGI (reference sequence). The CDR3 bases are TGTGCCAGCAGGAGAGGGGGCGAACAGGGCGAGCAGTACTTC. It is translated as CASRRGGEQGEQYF.

This clonotype turned up a few times. The CDR3 is CASKRGLDTEAFF. For the CDR3, the DNA is TGTGCCAGCAAGAGGGGCTTAGACACTGAAGCTTTCTTT. The rearrangement uses TRBV12-3 or TRBV12-4 and TRBJ1-1, with D possibly being TRBD1 (5 bases). The CDR3 is made up of 13 amino acids. Trimming stripped 7 bases from V and 3 bases from J, with 12 bases between.

The rearrangement uses TRBV20-1 and TRBJ2-3; D tentatively reads TRBD1 or TRBD2 (5 bases each). V was shortened by 6 bases and J by 2 bases, with 18 bases between the two germline ends. Germline V gene data show CDR1 as DFQATT and CDR2 as SNEGSKA (reference sequence). The CDR3 is made up of 15 amino acids. As DNA, the CDR3 is TGCAGTGCGAGGGGCCAGGCGCTTTACACAGATACGCAGTATTTT. This sequence encodes CSARGQALYTDTQYF.

This chain joins TRBV30 and TRBJ2-5, with D possibly called TRBD1 or TRBD2 (5 bases each). TRBJ2-7 matches the DNA end more closely, so the J call is doubtful. This CDR3 is built from 13 residues. Looked up from germline, CDR1 is GTSNPN and CDR2 is SVGIG (reference sequence). The CDR3 loop is CAWRGTARYEQYF. The CDR3 nucleotides read TGTGCCTGGAGAGGGACGGCCAGATACGAGCAGTACTTC.

The chain is built from TRBV27 and TRBJ2-5; D possibly matches TRBD1 or TRBD2 (5 bases each). Germline CDR1 reads MNHEY; CDR2 reads SMNVEV (reference sequence). The CDR3 is made up of 17 amino acids. V was clipped by 2 bases and J by 4 bases, with 20 bases between them. CDR3 residues: CASSLQGPIIRGETQYF. The CDR3 coding sequence is TGTGCCAGCAGTTTACAGGGACCAATAATTAGGGGAGAGACCCAGTACTTC.

This clonotype was recorded at least ten times. The genes are TRBV7-9 and TRBJ1-2, with 7 positions matching TRBD1. The J segment lost 5 bases and the V segment lost 2 bases, leaving 11 bases of the junction unmatched. Per the germline V gene, CDR1 is SEHNR and CDR2 is FQNEAQ (reference sequence). This CDR3 contains 16 residues. In nucleotides, the CDR3 is TGTGCCAGCAGCTTACAACAGGGGCCGCGGGGTTATGGCTACACCTTC. Its protein product is CASSLQQGPRGYGYTF. The entire variable domain, with the rest obtained from reference TRBV7-9 and TRBJ1-2, is as follows: DTGVSQNPRHKITKRGQNVTFRCDPISEHNRLYWYRQTLGQGPEFLTYFQNEAQLEKSRLLSDRFSAERPKGSFSTLEIQRTEQGDSAMYLCASSLQQGPRGYGYTFGSGTRLTVV.

This clonotype was observed a handful of times. The genes are TRBV24-1 and TRBJ2-1, with D maybe TRBD1 (5 bases). Germline-derived CDR1 and CDR2 are KGHDR and SFDVKD. Deletions cut 4 bases from V and 7 bases from J, with 16 bases between. This CDR3 contains 15 residues. The CDR3 reads CATSDPTVGINEQFF. The CDR3 DNA follows: TGTGCCACCAGTGACCCGACAGTGGGCATTAATGAGCAGTTCTTC.

A few counts support this clonotype. This chain joins TRBV27 and TRBJ2-7, with D unresolved. With 5 bases removed from V and 7 bases from J, the gap between germline ends came to 15 bases. Germline CDR1 MNHEY, CDR2 SMNVEV (reference sequence). The CDR3 is 13 amino acids. CDR3: CASSIGPKAEQYF. CDR3 in DNA: TGTGCCAGCAGTATCGGGCCCAAAGCGGAGCAGTACTTC.

The V call is TRBV24-1, the J call TRBJ2-1; the match to TRBD2 covers 8 bases. The CDR3 has 14 residues. Trimming took 5 bases from V and 7 from J; bases not matched to a gene: 6. The germline V gene has CDR1 KGHDR and CDR2 SFDVKD. The CDR3 nucleotides are TGTGCCACCAGTGGAGCGGGAGTTAGAAATGAGCAGTTCTTC. Encoded protein: CATSGAGVRNEQFF.

A remark on this clonotype: The junction departs from germline at one end; a sequencing error may be responsible. The chain joins TRBV20-1 to TRBJ2-7, with D unclear. Germline CDR1 and CDR2: DFQATT and SNEGSKA (reference sequence). This CDR3 has 15 residues. This chain's CDR3 is CSASDPGPSSDEQYF. Here the CDR3 DNA reads TGCAGTGCTAGTGACCCCGGGCCCTCCTCCGACGAGCAGTACTTC.

This chain connects TRBV7-6 to TRBJ1-6; unclear D gene. CDR3 size: 14 residues. Germline V gene data show CDR1 as SGHVS and CDR2 as FNYEAQ. Between the trimmed V and J ends, which lost 1 base and 10 bases, there was a span of 11 bases. The chain's CDR3 is CASSLVEGGSPLHF. CDR3 nucleotide sequence: TGTGCCAGCAGCTTAGTTGAGGGAGGCTCACCCCTCCACTTT.

Comments on this clonotype: It may be a read error: a sequence one base away is much more abundant. The conserved phenylalanine or tryptophan is not found at the CDR3 terminus, so this likely reflects a read error. The rearrangement links TRBV28 to TRBJ2-7; possibly TRBD1 or TRBD2 for D (5 bases each). The V end lost 10 bases, the J end lost 1 base, and 17 bases lay between the germline ends. From germline, CDR1 is MDHEN and CDR2 SYDVKM. The CDR3 extends over 14 amino acids. CDR3 protein: CATLPGRRSYEQYL. DNA for the CDR3: TGTGCCACCCTCCCAGGGAGAAGGTCCTACGAGCAGTACTTG.

The chain is built from TRBV14 and TRBJ2-1; D ambiguous. The CDR3 sequence is 15 residues long. V was shortened by 3 bases and J by 3 bases, with 12 bases between the two germline ends. Germline assignment: CDR1 SGHDN and CDR2 FVKESK. The chain's CDR3 is CASSHLTKDYNEQFF. CDR3 in DNA: TGTGCCAGCAGCCATTTGACAAAAGACTACAATGAGCAGTTCTTC.

This clonotype was found a few times. Written as DNA, the CDR3 is TGTGCTAGCAGCATTCTTTTCGTACGAGACAGGGGGAGCGGGGCCAACGTCCTGACTTTC. Amino acid sequence: CASSILFVRDRGSGANVLTF. The V call is TRBV21-1, the J call TRBJ2-6; the D segment call TRBD1 is taken from the table without a DNA check. TRBV21-1 is annotated as a pseudogene. The CDR3 is made up of 20 amino acids.

This rearrangement joins TRBV4-1 to TRBJ2-7; TRBD2 matches 8 bases. J lost 4 bases, V lost 3 bases, and 2 bases had no gene match. This CDR3 is built from 13 residues. Germline-derived CDR1 and CDR2 are MGHRA and YSYEKL. The CDR3 is CASSHIAGYEQYF. As DNA, the CDR3 is TGCGCCAGCAGCCATATAGCGGGGTACGAGCAGTACTTC.

The chain uses TRBV20-1 and TRBJ2-3; 14 bases match TRBD2. V trimming: 3 bases; J trimming: 6 bases; junction bases outside the gene matches: 5. In germline, CDR1 is DFQATT, CDR2 SNEGSKA (reference sequence). The CDR3 contains 15 residues. The CDR3, as DNA: TGCAGTGCTAGCCGACTAGCGGGAGGGGGTGATACGCAGTATTTT. It codes for CSASRLAGGGDTQYF.

This clonotype was recorded a few times. The CDR3 sequence is CASSEHGQGGAYEQFF. DNA of the CDR3: TGTGCCAGCAGTGAGCACGGACAGGGCGGTGCGTATGAGCAGTTCTTC. The chain carries TRBV28 and TRBJ2-1; TRBD1 matches 8 bases. Germline CDR1 reads MDHEN; CDR2 reads SYDVKM. Trimming took 5 bases from V and 8 from J; bases not matched to a gene: 14. CDR3 length: 16 amino acids.

In this sample, this clonotype turned up a few times. The chain is built from TRBV5-6 and TRBJ1-6, with 9 positions matching TRBD1. The CDR3 is made up of 15 amino acids. Trimming removed 4 bases from V and 7 bases from J; junction bases left unmatched: 6. Per the germline V gene, CDR1 is SGHDT and CDR2 is YYEEEE. Written as DNA, the CDR3 is TGTGCCAGCAGCATGGGACAGGGTGAGAATTCACCCCTCCACTTT. Amino acids: CASSMGQGENSPLHF.